These T cell receptor beta chains were read from a single sample in a study of blood T cell repertoires in COVID-19. Only in-frame clones appear in the TCRdb table, and some are missing; sequencing was by immunoSEQ multiplex PCR. The table has about 480,000 clones, 88% seen once. Sequencing was carried out using PBMCs or T cells enriched from blood (not recorded which). The receptors stem from a woman aged 35 to 49 who had recovered from COVID-19. Each CDR3 is given with its conserved first and last residue. A D gene is named only where the DNA matches it firmly. Clone size appears in some rows only: once, few, many, or a class for an expanded clone.

len: 13; d_gene: TRBD1; abundance: .; v_gene: TRBV6-5; j_gene: TRBJ2-3; CDR3aa: CASTLSPGTGLHF; CDR3nt: TGTGCCAGCACCTTAAGTCCCGGGACAGGGTTGCATTTT
len: 16; d_gene: TRBD2; abundance: .; v_gene: TRBV19; j_gene: TRBJ2-2; CDR3aa: CASSIGLAGVAGELFF; CDR3nt: TGTGCCAGTAGTATAGGACTAGCGGGAGTCGCCGGGGAGCTGTTTTTT
len: 15; d_gene: TRBD1; abundance: .; v_gene: TRBV19; j_gene: TRBJ2-5; CDR3aa: CASSMTGGYQETQYF; CDR3nt: TGTGCCAGTAGTATGACAGGGGGCTACCAAGAGACCCAGTACTTC
len: 14; d_gene: .; abundance: few; v_gene: TRBV6-2/TRBV6-3; j_gene: TRBJ1-2; CDR3aa: CASSTPGARDGYTF; CDR3nt: TGTGCCAGCAGTACCCCAGGGGCGAGAGATGGCTACACCTTC
len: 16; d_gene: .; abundance: .; v_gene: TRBV5-1; j_gene: TRBJ1-2; CDR3aa: CASSPTSGRFSRGYTF; CDR3nt: TGCGCCAGCAGCCCCACTTCGGGTCGCTTCTCGAGGGGCTACACCTTC
len: 15; d_gene: TRBD1; abundance: .; v_gene: TRBV7-2; j_gene: TRBJ2-7; CDR3aa: CASSPRRQGVYEQYF; CDR3nt: TGTGCCAGCAGCCCCCGCCGGCAGGGGGTCTACGAGCAGTACTTC
len: 11; d_gene: .; abundance: .; v_gene: TRBV3-1/TRBV3-2; j_gene: TRBJ1-1; CDR3aa: CASSHGQQAFF; CDR3nt: TGTGCCAGCAGCCACGGACAGCAAGCTTTCTTT
len: 22; d_gene: TRBD2; abundance: .; v_gene: TRBV4-1; j_gene: TRBJ2-5; CDR3aa: CASSQDLSTSGRLSAWQETQYF; CDR3nt: TGCGCCAGCAGCCAAGATCTATCGACTAGCGGGAGGCTAAGTGCGTGGCAAGAGACCCAGTACTTC
len: 15; d_gene: .; abundance: .; v_gene: TRBV5-1; j_gene: TRBJ2-6; CDR3aa: CASSPPESGANVLTF; CDR3nt: TGCGCCAGCAGCCCTCCGGAGTCTGGGGCCAACGTCCTGACTTTC
len: 15; d_gene: .; abundance: .; v_gene: TRBV5-4; j_gene: TRBJ2-3; CDR3aa: CASSKRDRNADTQYF; CDR3nt: TGTGCCAGCAGCAAACGCGACAGGAACGCAGATACGCAGTATTTT